Listed below are T cell receptor beta chains from one sample, sequenced in a study of T cell responses to AZD1222 COVID-19 vaccine. Assay: immunoSEQ multiplex PCR; the TCRdb copy retains only in-frame clones and omits some. The sample has some 70,000 clones, approximately 85% seen once. Sample: peripheral blood, taken on day 0 of AZD1222 vaccination. These receptors all come from an adult in good health. CDR3s include the opening cysteine and the closing phenylalanine or tryptophan. Each record gives: V gene, CDR3 protein.

TRBV28 | CASSRTGYQPQHF
TRBV2 | CASSESPSRGETQYF
TRBV12-3/TRBV12-4 | CASSSAGAKGYTF
TRBV6-5 | CASSTSGQGNQPQHF
TRBV5-4 | CASSKQGTWDDEQYF
TRBV6-2/TRBV6-3 | CASSTGGRTEAFF
TRBV6-5 | CASSFDRGGEKLFF
TRBV9 | CASSVVSDPDTQYF
TRBV5-5 | CASTPVLSGQRYEQYF
TRBV20-1 | CSASSGYGDEQYF
TRBV7-2 | CASSLGTATNQPQHF
TRBV11-2 | CASSLGLANEQFF
TRBV4-1 | CASSHGQGSWSNQPQHF
TRBV5-5 | CASSQGLAGVSYEQYF
TRBV7-2 | CASSERTGGYNEQFF
TRBV6-7 | CASSYMGTNEKLFF
TRBV5-1 | CASSPDYEQYF
TRBV28 | CASSPRPGNTIYF
TRBV5-1 | CARLGRGGRTDTQYF
TRBV5-1 | CASSPGQGTSTDTQYF
TRBV7-9 | CASSLTGFPYGYTF
TRBV5-1 | CASSLAGGSYTDTQYF
TRBV19 | CASSSGEPGGEAFF
TRBV14 | CASSLPGQGIWEQYF
TRBV14 | CASSQDWSSGDNEQFF